This TCR beta chain appears in the sequencing data of a study of control samples from healthy donors and cancer patients. Profiled with immunoSEQ multiplex PCR; TCRdb holds only in-frame clones, not every one. The sample shows 130,000 to 150,000 clones, more than 85% of them seen only once. The V end was cut by 4 bases, the J end by 8 bases, with 11 bases between. The CDR3 length is 12 residues. Germline-derived CDR1 and CDR2 are MDHEN and SYDVKM. What was sequenced was blood. The chain links TRBV28 to TRBJ1-2, with a possible D match to TRBD1 (5 bases). The sequence derives from a man in his thirties or forties in good health. The CDR3 DNA sequence: TGTGCCAGCAGTTACGGGGGTAGGGGCTACACCTTC. Translation: CASSYGGRGYTF.